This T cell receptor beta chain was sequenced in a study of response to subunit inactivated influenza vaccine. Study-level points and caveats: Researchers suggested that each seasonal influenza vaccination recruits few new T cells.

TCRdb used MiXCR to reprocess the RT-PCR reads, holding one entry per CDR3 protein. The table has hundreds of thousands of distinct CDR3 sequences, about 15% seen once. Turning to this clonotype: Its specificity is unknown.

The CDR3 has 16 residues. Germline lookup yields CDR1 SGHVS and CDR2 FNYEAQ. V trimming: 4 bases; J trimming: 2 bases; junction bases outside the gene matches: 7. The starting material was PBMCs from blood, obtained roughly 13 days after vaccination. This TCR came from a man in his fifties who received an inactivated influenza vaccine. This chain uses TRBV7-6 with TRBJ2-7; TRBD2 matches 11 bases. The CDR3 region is CASSSNSGRAPYEQYF. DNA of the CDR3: TGTGCCAGCAGCTCAAATAGCGGGAGGGCCCCCTACGAGCAGTACTTC.